The present TCR beta chain was sequenced within a study of T cell responses to AZD1222 COVID-19 vaccine. Study results and caveats: As reported, nearly half of all spike-specific TCRs target variant regions that are unmutated.

Using immunoSEQ multiplex PCR, the repertoire was profiled, and TCRdb retains in-frame clones only, with some absent. The table has approximately 90,000 clones, roughly nine tenths seen once. In the case of this clone: Antigen specificity is unknown.

Trimming removed 7 bases from V and 6 bases from J; junction bases left unmatched: 10. CDR1 is SNHLY and CDR2 is FYNNEI in the germline V gene. This CDR3 has 14 residues. The origin of this receptor is an adult in good health. The chain has TRBV2 and TRBJ2-3; 7 bases align to TRBD2. This specimen consisted of peripheral blood, obtained on day 0 of AZD1222 vaccination. The CDR3 spells CASIREERSDTQYF. CDR3 coding DNA: TGTGCCAGCATCCGGGAGGAGAGATCCGATACGCAGTATTTT.